These T cell receptor beta chains were read from a single sample in a study of T cell repertoires in cytomegalovirus infection. What these receptors recognize is not known. TCRdb re-derived calls from the reads in MiXCR, one entry per CDR3 protein. The top ten clones hold around 33% of a sample with 90,000 to 130,000 distinct CDR3 sequences, over 9% of them seen once. The sequencing sample was made of PBMCs, sequenced either directly or after in vitro stimulation (not recorded which). These receptors were obtained from a human donor in good health (CMV status not recorded). Some clones in this sample may be carry-over from other donors' samples. Both conserved end residues are part of each CDR3. The D gene is left open where the match is weak. The size field is filled for only some rows; it gives once, few, many or a size class.

clone size,J gene,CDR3 length,V gene,D gene,CDR3 DNA,CDR3 protein
many,TRBJ2-3,14,TRBV4-1,NA,TGCGCCAGCAGCCAAGTACTTTCAGTGGATACGCAGTATTTT,CASSQVLSVDTQYF
many,TRBJ2-5,14,TRBV7-9,TRBD1,TGTGCCAGCAGCTTAACGACAGGGTCGGAGACCCAGTACTTC,CASSLTTGSETQYF
once,TRBJ2-4,16,TRBV3-1,NA,TGTGCCAGCAGCCAAGATTTTTCTACAGCCAAAAACATTCAGTACTTC,CASSQDFSTAKNIQYF
many,TRBJ1-2,15,TRBV27,NA,TGTGCCAGCAGTTTAACCAGGCAGGGAAAGGGGGGCTACACCTTC,CASSLTRQGKGGYTF
NA,TRBJ2-3,14,TRBV6-1,NA,TGTGCCAGCAGTTACCTCCGCCGTACAGATACGCAGTATTTT,CASSYLRRTDTQYF
NA,TRBJ2-6,15,TRBV29-1,TRBD1,TGCAGCGTGGAGGACAGGGTTTCTGGGGCCAACGTCCTGACTTTC,CSVEDRVSGANVLTF
many,TRBJ1-1,15,TRBV7-8,NA,TGTGCCAGCAGCCTAAGAGGGGGGCCGAACACTGAAGCTTTCTTT,CASSLRGGPNTEAFF
many,TRBJ2-2,14,TRBV7-2,TRBD2,TGTGCCAGCAGCCTAGCGGGAGGTGGCGGGGAGCTGTTTTTT,CASSLAGGGGELFF
NA,TRBJ2-1,16,TRBV9,NA,TGTGCCAGCAGCGTAGCTGTGGGAGCGGCCTACAATGAGCAGTTCTTC,CASSVAVGAAYNEQFF
many,TRBJ2-3,17,TRBV12-5,NA,TGTGCTAGTGGTTTGGTACTTAGTGCCGACCGATTCGATACGCAGTATTTT,CASGLVLSADRFDTQYF
many,TRBJ2-7,17,TRBV12-3/TRBV12-4,TRBD2,TGTGCCAGCAGTTTAGACTCCGGCGCGGGAGGGAGCCACGAGCAGTACTTC,CASSLDSGAGGSHEQYF
many,TRBJ2-7,12,TRBV7-2,NA,TGTGCCAGCAGCTTACTCTCGGGCGAGCAGTACTTC,CASSLLSGEQYF
many,TRBJ1-1,13,TRBV7-2,TRBD1,TGCGCCAGCAGCTTAGACAGGGACACTGAAGCTTTCTTT,CASSLDRDTEAFF
few,TRBJ1-2,16,TRBV5-1,TRBD1,TGCGCCAGCAGAACCGGGACAGTCTCTACGCTTTATGGCTACACCTTC,CASRTGTVSTLYGYTF
NA,TRBJ2-2,15,TRBV5-4,NA,TGTGCCAGCGCTGAGGGTAGCGGAAACACCGGGGAGCTGTTTTTT,CASAEGSGNTGELFF
many,TRBJ2-2,18,TRBV7-2,TRBD2,TGTGCCAGCAGCTTAGTCTCAGCGGGAGATAGAGGCACCGGGGAGCTGTTTTTT,CASSLVSAGDRGTGELFF
few,TRBJ2-5,13,TRBV10-3,NA,TGTGCCATCAGTGAAGGAGAAAGGGAGACCCAGTACTTC,CAISEGERETQYF
few,TRBJ2-2,15,TRBV18,NA,TGTGCCAGCTCCCCGCAAGGGGCGAACACCGGGGAGCTGTTTTTT,CASSPQGANTGELFF